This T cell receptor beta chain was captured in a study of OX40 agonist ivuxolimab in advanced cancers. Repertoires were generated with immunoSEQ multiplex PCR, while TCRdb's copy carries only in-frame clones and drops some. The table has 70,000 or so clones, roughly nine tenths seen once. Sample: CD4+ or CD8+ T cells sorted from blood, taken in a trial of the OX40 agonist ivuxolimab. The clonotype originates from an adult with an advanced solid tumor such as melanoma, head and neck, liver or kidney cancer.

In nucleotides, the CDR3 is TGTGCCAGCAGTTTAAGGACAGATTCGGCCAAAAACATTCAGTACTTC. Residues: CASSLRTDSAKNIQYF. The chain recombines TRBV28 with TRBJ2-4, with D possibly being TRBD1 (6 bases). Germline assignment: CDR1 MDHEN and CDR2 SYDVKM. The CDR3 consists of 16 residues. The V end lost 2 bases, the J end lost 1 base, and 12 bases lay between the germline ends.